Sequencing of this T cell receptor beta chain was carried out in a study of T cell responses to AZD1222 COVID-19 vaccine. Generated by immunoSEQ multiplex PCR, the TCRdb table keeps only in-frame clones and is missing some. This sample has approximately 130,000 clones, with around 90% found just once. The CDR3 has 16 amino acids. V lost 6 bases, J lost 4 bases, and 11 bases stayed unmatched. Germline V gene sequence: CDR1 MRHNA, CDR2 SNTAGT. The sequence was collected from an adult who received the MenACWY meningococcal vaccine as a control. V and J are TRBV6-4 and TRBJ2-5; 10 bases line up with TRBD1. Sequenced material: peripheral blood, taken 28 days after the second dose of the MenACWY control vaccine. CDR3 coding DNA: TGTGCCAGCAGAACACCGGGACAGGGGCCCCGAGAGACCCAGTACTTC. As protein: CASRTPGQGPRETQYF.